The T cell receptor beta chain under discussion was sequenced for a study of cytomegalovirus exposure and HLA in healthy donors. Sequenced by immunoSEQ multiplex PCR; TCRdb stores in-frame clones only, minus some. The sample has about 200,000 clones, about nine tenths seen once. In germline, CDR1 is SNHLY, CDR2 FYNNEI. This CDR3 is 16 amino acids long. With V trimmed by 5 bases and J by 1 base, 8 bases remained unmatched. This TCR derives from a woman under 30 in good health and CMV-seropositive. The chain employs TRBV2 and TRBJ1-1; 9 bases map to TRBD1. What was sequenced was PBMCs. The DNA of the CDR3 is TGTGCCAGCAGTACCGACGGACAGGGGTCGAACACTGAAGCTTTCTTT. It yields the protein CASSTDGQGSNTEAFF. Full variable domain (outside the CDR3, taken from reference TRBV2 and TRBJ1-1): EPEVTQTPSHQVTQMGQEVILRCVPISNHLYFYWYRQILGQKVEFLVSFYNNEISEKSEIFDDQFSVERPDGSNFTLKIRSTKLEDSAMYFCASSTDGQGSNTEAFFGQGTRLTVV.